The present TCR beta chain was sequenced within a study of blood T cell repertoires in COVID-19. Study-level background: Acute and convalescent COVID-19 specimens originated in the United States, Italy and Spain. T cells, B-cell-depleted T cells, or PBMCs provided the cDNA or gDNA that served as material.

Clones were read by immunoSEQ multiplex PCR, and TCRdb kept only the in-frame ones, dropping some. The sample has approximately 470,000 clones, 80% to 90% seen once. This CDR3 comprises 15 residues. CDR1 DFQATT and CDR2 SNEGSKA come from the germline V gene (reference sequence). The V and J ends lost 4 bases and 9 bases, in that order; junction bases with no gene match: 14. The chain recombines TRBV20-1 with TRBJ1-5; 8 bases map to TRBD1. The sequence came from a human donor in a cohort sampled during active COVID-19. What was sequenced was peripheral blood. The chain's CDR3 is CSATDSDRVKTPQHF. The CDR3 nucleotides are TGCAGTGCTACTGACTCGGACAGGGTAAAGACGCCCCAGCATTTT.